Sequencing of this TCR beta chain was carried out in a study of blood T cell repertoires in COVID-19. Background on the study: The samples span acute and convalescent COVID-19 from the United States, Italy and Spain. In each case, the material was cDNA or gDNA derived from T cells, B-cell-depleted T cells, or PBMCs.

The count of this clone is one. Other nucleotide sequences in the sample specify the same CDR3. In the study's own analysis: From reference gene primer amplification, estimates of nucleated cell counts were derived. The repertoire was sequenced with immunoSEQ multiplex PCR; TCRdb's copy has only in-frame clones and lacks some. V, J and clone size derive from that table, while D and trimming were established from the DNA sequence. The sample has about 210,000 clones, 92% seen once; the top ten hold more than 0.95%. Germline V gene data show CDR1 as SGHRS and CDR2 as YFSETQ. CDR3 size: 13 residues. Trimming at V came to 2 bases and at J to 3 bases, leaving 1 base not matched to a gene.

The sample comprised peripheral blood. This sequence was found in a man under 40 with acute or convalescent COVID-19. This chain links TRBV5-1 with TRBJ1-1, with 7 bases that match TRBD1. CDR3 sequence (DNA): TGCGCCAGCAGCTTCCAGGGGGACACTGAAGCTTTCTTT. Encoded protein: CASSFQGDTEAFF.